This entry is about one T cell receptor beta chain. Each CDR3 protein gets one entry after TCRdb re-called the RACE reads with MiXCR. Here the sample spans roughly 200,000 distinct CDR3 sequences, 20% to 25% being singletons. This sample stems from a study of human T cells and chemical hapten exposure. The time point: patch test 3, about 24 weeks after DPC sensitization. As to treatment: therapeutic diphenylcyclopropenone sensitization with weekly scalp DPC. This CDR3 is 15 amino acids long. Germline lookup yields CDR1 DFQATT and CDR2 SNEGSKA (reference sequence). V was clipped by 6 bases and J by 8 bases; unmatched bases: 17.

The source is a woman aged 40 to 50 with alopecia areata. Some clones in this sample may be carry-over from other donors' samples. The chain is built from TRBV20-1 and TRBJ1-2, with 8 bases identical to TRBD1. Source: whole blood, taken in connection with sensitization to the hapten diphenylcyclopropenone (DPC). In DNA, the CDR3 is TGCAGTGCCGTAGGATTAGGCAGGGGGCGAGGGGGCTACACCTTC. Protein: CSAVGLGRGRGGYTF.